Below are 3 T cell receptor beta chains sequenced from a single sample in a study of blood T cells in healthy people across ages. Next came a second PCR, run for about 6 to 12 cycles, which used a sample-barcoded 5' primer along with a J-beta primer mix. MiXCR, applied by TCRdb to the 5' RACE reads, yields one record per CDR3 protein. The sample includes roughly 1,000,000 distinct CDR3 sequences, approximately 25% of them seen just once. The same sample was also studied in work on T cells of mothers and their children.

Material for sequencing was blood. The receptors were gathered from a girl aged 2 to 9 in good health.

For this clonotype: It is likely a read error, because the conserved phenylalanine at the end of the CDR3 is missing. The V call is TRBV5-6, the J call TRBJ1-2; D call uncertain. V gave up 1 base and J gave up 2 bases, with 6 bases separating them. The CDR3 has 13 residues. Germline lookup yields CDR1 SGHDT and CDR2 YYEEEE. The CDR3 loop is CASSLLGNYGYTL. In nucleotides, the CDR3 is TGTGCCAGCAGCTTGTTGGGGAACTATGGCTACACCCTC.

A few counts support this clonotype. The chain's CDR3 is CASSWQGWGAYEQYF. In nucleotides, the CDR3 is TGTGCCAGCAGTTGGCAGGGATGGGGGGCCTACGAGCAGTACTTC. This rearrangement joins TRBV6-5 to TRBJ2-1; tentative D call: TRBD2 (6 bases). The J call is in doubt because the DNA end fits TRBJ2-7 better. Germline V gives CDR1 MNHEY, CDR2 SVGAGI. The CDR3 is made up of 15 amino acids.

The chain is built from TRBV7-3 and TRBJ1-2; the D gene is possibly TRBD1 (6 bases). CDR1 is SGHTA and CDR2 is FQGTGA in the germline V gene. Trimming took 5 bases from V and 3 from J, leaving 13 bases between them. CDR3 size: 14 residues. DNA of the CDR3: TGTGCCAGCAGCCCACGGGGGCGCGACTATGGCTACACCTTC. Its translation: CASSPRGRDYGYTF. The whole variable domain, remainder taken from reference TRBV7-3 and TRBJ1-2, is GAGVSQTPSNKVTEKGKYVELRCDPISGHTALYWYRQSLGQGPEFLIYFQGTGAADDSGLPNDRFFAVRPEGSVSTLKIQRTERGDSAVYLCASSPRGRDYGYTFGSGTRLTVV.